One sample yielded the 8 T cell receptor beta chains listed below, sequenced in a study of beta chain features in type 1 diabetes. The sequenced template was cDNA made from the entire isolated RNA. Here immunoSEQ multiplex PCR was the method, and the copy in TCRdb shows in-frame clones only, minus some. The table shows hundreds of thousands of clones, with 10% to 15% occurring only once. The sample comprised naive CD4+ T cells from blood. The receptors derive from a man aged 18 to 29 in good health.

This rearrangement joins TRBV7-2 to TRBJ2-7, with 8 bases that match TRBD1. V shed 2 bases, J shed 0 bases, and the junction held 9 bases outside the gene matches. Germline CDR1 reads SGHTA; CDR2 reads FQGNSA. This CDR3 has 17 amino acids. The CDR3 region is CASSLKAPGQVSYEQYF. The CDR3 nucleotides read TGTGCCAGCAGCTTAAAAGCCCCGGGACAGGTCTCCTACGAGCAGTACTTC.

The V and J genes are TRBV18 and TRBJ2-2; possible D gene TRBD1, 7 bases. Germline values: CDR1 KGHSH, CDR2 LQKENI. Trimming shortened V by 3 bases and J by 0 bases, and 11 bases separated the two germline ends. This CDR3 has 16 amino acids. DNA of the CDR3: TGTGCCAGCTCACCGACAGGGACTCCGAACACCGGGGAGCTGTTTTTT. As protein: CASSPTGTPNTGELFF.

The chain is built from TRBV4-3 and TRBJ1-3; TRBD1 is a possible D gene (5 bases). V lost 1 base and J 7 bases, leaving 17 bases between the germline ends. Germline values: CDR1 LGHNA, CDR2 YSLEER. This CDR3 spans 16 amino acids. The CDR3 DNA sequence: TGCGCCAGCAGCCAAGCCCTACAGGAGGGGTGGAACACCATATATTTT. As protein: CASSQALQEGWNTIYF.

The chain has TRBV7-2 and TRBJ1-1; TRBD1 matches at 8 bases. Looked up from germline, CDR1 is SGHTA and CDR2 is FQGNSA. The length of the CDR3 is 13 residues. V shed 5 bases and J 4 bases; nucleotides not matched to a gene: 3. CDR3 sequence (DNA): TGTGCCAGCAGCGTACAGGGGGGCACTGAAGCTTTCTTT. The encoded protein is CASSVQGGTEAFF.

This clone was seen a handful of times. The J gene is TRBJ1-2, the V gene TRBV4-3; no definite D call. V was pared by 0 bases and J by 4 bases, with 3 bases between. In germline, CDR1 is LGHNA, CDR2 YSLEER. The CDR3 contains 12 residues. This CDR3 reads CASSQDSYGYTF. The CDR3 nucleotides read TGCGCCAGCAGCCAAGACAGCTATGGCTACACCTTC.

The V call is TRBV30, the J call TRBJ2-7; D perhaps matches TRBD1 (5 bases). Trimming shortened V by 2 bases and J by 4 bases, and 12 bases separated the two germline ends. The CDR3 sequence is 13 residues long. Germline CDR1 and CDR2: GTSNPN and SVGIG (reference sequence). The CDR3 bases are TGTGCCTGGAGTCTAGGGGCGAGATACGAGCAGTACTTC. It yields the protein CAWSLGARYEQYF. The variable domain in full, completed from reference TRBV30 and TRBJ2-7, reads SQTIHQWPATLVQPVGSPLSLECTVEGTSNPNLYWYRQAAGRGLQLLFYSVGIGQISSEVPQNLSASRPQDRQFILSSKKLLLSDSGFYLCAWSLGARYEQYFGPGTRLTVT.

V usage is TRBV15 and J usage is TRBJ1-1; 10 bases align to TRBD1. V dropped 2 bases and J dropped 1; count of bases not matched to a gene: 4. CDR1 is LNHNV, CDR2 YYDKDF, per germline (reference sequence). The CDR3 runs to 16 residues. The CDR3 loop reads CATSRRTGGRNTEAFF. The CDR3 DNA sequence: TGTGCCACCAGCAGAAGGACAGGGGGTCGGAACACTGAAGCTTTCTTT. The entire variable domain, with the rest obtained from reference TRBV15 and TRBJ1-1, is as follows: DAMVIQNPRYQVTQFGKPVTLSCSQTLNHNVMYWYQQKSSQAPKLLFHYYDKDFNNEADTPDNFQSRRPNTSFCFLDIRSPGLGDTAMYLCATSRRTGGRNTEAFFGQGTRLTVV.

There are a few counts of this clone. V gene TRBV30 combines with J gene TRBJ1-1; D ambiguous. Trimming left V 4 bases short and J 1 base short, with 7 bases between. From germline, CDR1 is GTSNPN and CDR2 SVGIG (reference sequence). This CDR3 contains 12 residues. The chain's CDR3 is CAWTPGNTEAFF. The CDR3 DNA is TGTGCCTGGACGCCCGGGAACACTGAAGCTTTCTTT.